Sequencing of this TCR beta chain was carried out in a study of regulatory T cells in long-lasting Graves disease. The V and J ends lost 3 bases and 3 bases, in that order; junction bases with no gene match: 5. Germline V CDR1 and CDR2: SGHRS, YFSETQ. CDR3 length: 15 amino acids. Time point meaning: newly diagnosed GD, antithyroid drugs for less than 3 months. Generation of the TCR library employed RNA extracted from PBMCs. Recruitment took place at an endocrinology department in Xi'an, China. Arm-PCR of CDR3 regions and iRepertoire HTBI primers were used to build TCR beta libraries. TCRdb ran MiXCR on the multiplex PCR reads and lists one entry per CDR3 protein. The table has over 450,000 distinct CDR3 sequences, about 12% seen once. This clonotype appeared a few times. The data also belong to a second study, concerning T cells in Graves' hyperthyroidism and ophthalmopathy.

The TCR sequence derives from a woman aged 30 to 39 with Graves disease. The sample was peripheral blood mononuclear cells (PBMCs), taken at new diagnosis, from a patient treated with antithyroid drugs. This rearrangement joins TRBV5-1 to TRBJ1-1, with TRBD1 matching 10 bases. CDR3 nucleotides: TGCGCCAGCAGCTGGATGACAGGGGGCGACACTGAAGCTTTCTTT. It specifies CASSWMTGGDTEAFF.